One and the same sample provided the 17 T cell receptor beta chains below, sequenced in a study of shared clonotypes between healthy human individuals. CD45RO-negative, CCR7-positively selected cells formed the naive CD8 fraction, excluding terminally differentiated effector memory CD45RA+ cells. Clones were sequenced by immunoSEQ multiplex PCR, and TCRdb holds only the in-frame ones, with some missing. The table lists some 800,000 clones, 80% to 95% of them singletons, with 24% in the top ten. The sample comprised naive CD8+ T cells sorted from blood. The receptors originated from a man aged 30-40 years in good health.

The chain has TRBV27 and TRBJ2-7; 9 bases match TRBD1. The CDR3 covers 14 residues. J lost 2 bases, V lost 7 bases, and 6 bases had no gene match. Per germline, CDR1 MNHEY and CDR2 SMNVEV (reference sequence). The DNA for the CDR3 is TGTGCCAGCACCCTGGGGACAGGGCCCTACGAGCAGTACTTC. Amino acid sequence: CASTLGTGPYEQYF.

The chain joins TRBV29-1 to TRBJ2-5; 7 positions agree with TRBD2. Unmatched junction bases numbered 15, after V lost 4 bases and J lost 10 bases. This CDR3 is built from 14 residues. Germline V CDR1 and CDR2: SQVTM, ANQGSEA. The CDR3 DNA reads as TGCAGCGTTGTAGCCCTAGCGGCCCTTGGGGGCCAGTACTTC. It codes for CSVVALAALGGQYF.

This clone was counted a single time. This sequence joins TRBV10-1 and TRBJ2-1, with D maybe TRBD1 (5 bases). Germline CDR1 reads WNHNN; CDR2 reads SYGVQD (reference sequence). CDR3 length: 16 residues. The V end lost 0 bases, the J end lost 0 bases, and 9 bases lay between the germline ends. CDR3 region: CASSESTASSYNEQFF. CDR3 DNA: TGCGCCAGCAGTGAGTCGACAGCTAGCTCCTACAATGAGCAGTTCTTC.

CDR3 loop: CASTPKVLLARQETQYF. CDR3 sequence (DNA): TGTGCCAGCACCCCCAAAGTGCTCCTAGCGCGCCAAGAGACCCAGTACTTC. The chain links TRBV7-9 to TRBJ2-5; tentative D call: TRBD2 (6 bases). Per germline, CDR1 SEHNR and CDR2 FQNEAQ (reference sequence). The CDR3 length is 17 residues. Trimming took off 7 bases at V and 1 base at J, with 22 bases between the two ends.

The V call is TRBV19, the J call TRBJ1-5; D remains unclear. Looked up from germline, CDR1 is LNHDA and CDR2 is SQIVND (reference sequence). Trimming cost V 7 bases and J 5 bases, with 18 bases left between them. This CDR3 comprises 15 residues. CDR3 DNA sequence: TGTGCCAGTACGACTTTAAGATTGGGTGATCAGCCCCAGCATTTT. Residues: CASTTLRLGDQPQHF. The full variable domain, completed using reference TRBV19 and TRBJ1-5, is DGGITQSPKYLFRKEGQNVTLSCEQNLNHDAMYWYRQDPGQGLRLIYYSQIVNDFQKGDIAEGYSVSREKKESFPLTVTSAQKNPTAFYLCASTTLRLGDQPQHFGDGTRLSIL.

The chain has TRBV19 and TRBJ2-7; D is uncertain. V was pared by 5 bases and J by 6 bases, with 20 bases between. The CDR3 loop spans 15 amino acids. The germline V gene has CDR1 LNHDA and CDR2 SQIVND (reference sequence). Here the CDR3 reads CASSPGVGLHLEQYF. CDR3 in DNA: TGTGCCAGTAGTCCGGGTGTAGGGTTGCATCTCGAGCAGTACTTC.

This chain links TRBV10-3 with TRBJ2-3; D possibly corresponds to TRBD1 (5 bases). V lost 0 bases, J lost 1 base, and 8 bases lay in between. CDR3 length: 15 residues. Per the germline V gene, CDR1 is ENHRY and CDR2 is SYGVKD. This chain's CDR3 is CAISESGQGTDTQYF. DNA of the CDR3: TGTGCCATCAGTGAGTCGGGGCAGGGCACAGATACGCAGTATTTT.

This clone has a single count. The chain combines TRBV5-4 with TRBJ2-7, with D perhaps assigned TRBD1 or TRBD2 (5 bases each). CDR3 size: 12 residues. CDR1 is SGHNT, CDR2 YYREEE, per germline (reference sequence). V lost 7 bases and J lost 7, with 15 bases in between. For the CDR3, the DNA is TGTGCCAGCTTGGGGGTTTCGGGTGAGCAGTACTTC. It specifies CASLGVSGEQYF.

This clone showed up just once. At the DNA level, this CDR3 is encoded by other sequences in the same sample as well. The gene calls are TRBV19 and TRBJ2-1; D is unresolved. Trimming took 5 bases from V and 4 from J, leaving 21 bases between them. The CDR3 sequence is 17 residues long. The germline V gene encodes CDR1 LNHDA and CDR2 SQIVND (reference sequence). The DNA of the CDR3 is TGTGCCAGTAGTTTCTCCTCCGGAACAGACTCATACAATGAGCAGTTCTTC. Encoded protein: CASSFSSGTDSYNEQFF. Based on the CDR3 plus reference TRBV19 and TRBJ2-1, the full variable domain is DGGITQSPKYLFRKEGQNVTLSCEQNLNHDAMYWYRQDPGQGLRLIYYSQIVNDFQKGDIAEGYSVSREKKESFPLTVTSAQKNPTAFYLCASSFSSGTDSYNEQFFGPGTRLTVL.

The chain joins TRBV2 to TRBJ2-3; 16 bases are shared with TRBD2. The germline gives CDR1 SNHLY, CDR2 FYNNEI. The CDR3 sequence is 18 residues long. With 7 bases clipped from V and 2 bases from J, the junction kept 9 bases outside the gene matches. In DNA form, the CDR3 reads TGTGCCAGCACTCGAACGGGGACTAGCGGGGGGGCCACAGATACGCAGTATTTT. The encoded protein is CASTRTGTSGGATDTQYF.

The chain links TRBV4-1 to TRBJ2-7; 14 bases fit TRBD2. Germline V CDR1 and CDR2: MGHRA, YSYEKL. The CDR3 is 16 amino acids. V lost 5 bases to trimming and J lost 4 bases; unmatched junction nucleotides: 7. This CDR3 reads CASSARLAGGWYEQYF. As DNA, the CDR3 is TGCGCCAGCAGCGCCAGACTAGCGGGAGGGTGGTACGAGCAGTACTTC.

V usage is TRBV6-5 and J usage is TRBJ2-2; TRBD1 agrees at 7 bases. CDR3 size: 13 residues. V lost 6 bases, J lost 7 bases, and 5 bases stayed unmatched. Germline V CDR1 and CDR2: MNHEY, SVGAGI. The CDR3 here is CASRTGSSGELFF. The CDR3 bases are TGTGCCAGCAGGACAGGGTCCAGCGGGGAGCTGTTTTTT.

The chain uses TRBV6-5 and TRBJ2-2; maybe TRBD2 (6 bases). CDR1 is MNHEY, CDR2 SVGAGI, per germline. The CDR3 contains 14 residues. Deletions cut 3 bases from V and 6 bases from J, with 11 bases between. For the CDR3, the DNA is TGTGCCAGCAGTTATACTAGCTTCCCCGGGGAGCTGTTTTTT. It yields the protein CASSYTSFPGELFF.

This chain uses TRBV15 with TRBJ2-7; no reliable D call. Germline V CDR1 and CDR2: LNHNV, YYDKDF (reference sequence). The CDR3 contains 13 residues. Trimming left V 5 bases short and J 0 bases short, with 8 bases between. The CDR3 DNA reads TGTGCCACCAGCGACGATTTCTCCTACGAGCAGTACTTC. This sequence encodes CATSDDFSYEQYF.

The V gene is TRBV5-6, the J gene TRBJ1-1; D not certain. V shed 0 bases and J shed 0 bases, with 6 bases lying between them. In germline, CDR1 is SGHDT, CDR2 YYEEEE. The CDR3 spans 14 residues. This chain's CDR3 is CASSLGAMNTEAFF. The CDR3 DNA follows: TGTGCCAGCAGCTTGGGGGCAATGAACACTGAAGCTTTCTTT.

The J gene is TRBJ2-7, the V gene TRBV9, with D possibly being TRBD2 (5 bases). This CDR3 has 15 residues. V was pared by 4 bases and J by 0 bases, with 14 bases between. Germline V CDR1 and CDR2: SGDLS, YYNGEE. The CDR3 DNA follows: TGTGCCAGCAGCCCATCGTTTGCGGGCTCCTACGAGCAGTACTTC. Translation: CASSPSFAGSYEQYF.

V usage is TRBV9 and J usage is TRBJ2-1, with D possibly being TRBD2 (6 bases). Germline CDR1 and CDR2: SGDLS and YYNGEE. The CDR3 extends over 15 amino acids. The V and J ends lost 0 bases and 5 bases respectively, with 12 bases between them. This CDR3 is CASSVGSLANNEQFF. The CDR3 nucleotides read TGTGCCAGCAGCGTAGGGAGCCTAGCGAACAATGAGCAGTTCTTC.